Below, 20 T cell receptor beta chains from the same sample are listed, as sequenced in a study of T cell responses to AZD1222 COVID-19 vaccine. The assay was immunoSEQ multiplex PCR, and TCRdb's table has in-frame clones only and misses some. The sample holds about 150,000 clones, approximately 90% seen once. The material sequenced was peripheral blood, taken on day 0 of MenACWY control vaccination. These receptors were taken from an adult in good health.

This clone was seen only once. This sequence joins TRBV2 and TRBJ1-5; the D is unclear. Germline CDR1 and CDR2: SNHLY and FYNNEI. Trimming removed 6 bases at V and 6 bases at J, with 12 bases between. This CDR3 is built from 13 residues. CDR3 region: CASRQNTGQPQHF. CDR3 DNA: TGTGCCAGCAGACAAAACACCGGTCAGCCCCAGCATTTT.

With regard to this clone: Other DNA sequences from this sample encode an identical CDR3 as well. J is TRBJ1-1 and V is TRBV29-1; no clear D. Germline CDR1 and CDR2: SQVTM and ANQGSEA. The CDR3 contains 11 residues. The germline V and J ends were trimmed by 4 bases and 4 bases, with 7 bases remaining between them. CDR3 sequence (DNA): TGCAGCGTTGGGCGGGGCACTGAAGCTTTCTTT. As protein: CSVGRGTEAFF.

The table lists this clone with a few counts. DNA for the CDR3: TGTGCCAGCAGTTCGGATCAGCCCCAGCATTTT. It codes for CASSSDQPQHF. V is TRBV28 and J is TRBJ1-5; no definite D call. From germline, CDR1 is MDHEN and CDR2 SYDVKM. The CDR3 sequence is 11 residues long. Trimming removed 4 bases from V and 5 bases from J, with 3 bases in between.

The rearrangement links TRBV5-4 to TRBJ2-4; maybe TRBD1 (7 bases). Germline lookup yields CDR1 SGHNT and CDR2 YYREEE (reference sequence). The CDR3 length is 13 residues. V lost 3 bases and J 16 bases, leaving 20 bases between the germline ends. The CDR3 DNA reads as TGTGCCAGCAGCTATGCAGGGGGACTCCTACTATACTTC. Amino acids: CASSYAGGLLLYF.

The chain links TRBV7-8 to TRBJ2-2, with D perhaps matching TRBD2 (7 bases). Trimming took 1 base from V and 7 from J, leaving 16 bases between them. CDR3 size: 16 residues. From germline, CDR1 is SGHVS and CDR2 FQNEAQ. In DNA, the CDR3 is TGTGCCAGCAGCTTAGTCTCCGGGGGGCAGTACGGGGAGCTGTTTTTT. It specifies CASSLVSGGQYGELFF. The full variable domain, completed using reference TRBV7-8 and TRBJ2-2, is GAGVSQSPRYKVAKRGQDVALRCDPISGHVSLFWYQQALGQGPEFLTYFQNEAQLDKSGLPSDRFFAERPEGSVSTLKIQRTQQEDSAVYLCASSLVSGGQYGELFFGEGSRLTVL.

The genes are TRBV5-1 and TRBJ1-1; 7 bases fit TRBD1. Germline V gene data show CDR1 as SGHRS and CDR2 as YFSETQ. V trimming: 0 bases; J trimming: 1 base; junction bases outside the gene matches: 3. The CDR3 is 15 residues long. CDR3 sequence reads: CASSLVGGQNTEAFF. DNA for the CDR3: TGCGCCAGCAGCTTGGTAGGGGGCCAGAACACTGAAGCTTTCTTT.

As for this clone: This sample includes further DNA sequences coding for the same CDR3. This chain uses TRBV7-2 with TRBJ2-5, with D unclear. The CDR3 runs to 14 residues. Germline V CDR1 and CDR2: SGHTA, FQGNSA. Trimming removed 0 bases from V and 1 base from J, with 6 bases in between. The CDR3: CASSLAGFQETQYF. Here the CDR3 DNA reads TGTGCCAGCAGCTTAGCGGGGTTCCAAGAGACCCAGTACTTC. The whole variable domain, remainder taken from reference TRBV7-2 and TRBJ2-5, is GAGVSQSPSNKVTEKGKDVELRCDPISGHTALYWYRQSLGQGLEFLIYFQGNSAPDKSGLPSDRFSAERTGGSVSTLTIQRTQQEDSAVYLCASSLAGFQETQYFGPGTRLLVL.

The V and J genes are TRBV7-2 and TRBJ2-5; D might be TRBD1 (6 bases). The CDR3 totals 13 residues. Trimming cost V 4 bases and J 4 bases, with 10 bases left between them. Germline V CDR1 and CDR2: SGHTA, FQGNSA. The chain's CDR3 is CASSSNRVETQYF. The CDR3 coding sequence is TGTGCCAGCAGCTCAAACAGGGTAGAGACCCAGTACTTC. The complete variable domain, with remaining parts taken from reference TRBV7-2 and TRBJ2-5, reads GAGVSQSPSNKVTEKGKDVELRCDPISGHTALYWYRQSLGQGLEFLIYFQGNSAPDKSGLPSDRFSAERTGGSVSTLTIQRTQQEDSAVYLCASSSNRVETQYFGPGTRLLVL.

This rearrangement joins TRBV6-2 or TRBV6-3 to TRBJ1-5; D gene uncertain. Germline V CDR1 and CDR2: MNHEY, SVGEGT. V was pared by 2 bases and J by 4 bases, with 9 bases between. CDR3 length: 14 amino acids. The CDR3 nucleotides read TGTGCCAGCAGTTACCGTGCGGGGAATCAGCCCCAGCATTTT. Its translation is CASSYRAGNQPQHF.

The chain links TRBV19 to TRBJ1-1; D remains unclear. Germline CDR1 reads LNHDA; CDR2 reads SQIVND (reference sequence). This CDR3 has 13 amino acids. V gave up 7 bases and J gave up 1 base, with 10 bases separating them. For the CDR3, the DNA is TGTGCCAGTATCTCAAACGCGAACACTGAAGCTTTCTTT. Protein: CASISNANTEAFF.

Only one count was recorded for this clone. The J gene is TRBJ1-2, the V gene TRBV3-1 (or the pseudogene TRBV3-2); 11 nucleotides agree with TRBD1. V dropped 1 base and J dropped 7; count of bases not matched to a gene: 5. The CDR3 has 15 amino acids. The germline CDR1 and CDR2 sequences are LGHDT and YNNKEL (reference sequence). The DNA of the CDR3 is TGTGCCAGCAGCCAAGGGGACAGGGGGGGGATTGGCTACACCTTC. It codes for CASSQGDRGGIGYTF.

The genes are TRBV4-2 and TRBJ2-1, with D hard to call. Germline V CDR1 and CDR2: LGHNA, YNFKEQ. There are 12 residues in the CDR3. Trimming removed 0 bases at V and 7 bases at J, with 4 bases between. CDR3 in DNA: TGTGCCAGCAGCCAAGATAGAAATGAGCAGTTCTTC. It yields the protein CASSQDRNEQFF.

This clone was found once. This chain links TRBV7-9 with TRBJ2-3; D is possibly TRBD1 (6 bases). The germline V and J ends were trimmed by 7 bases and 4 bases, with 21 bases remaining between them. Germline V CDR1 and CDR2: SEHNR, FQNEAQ (reference sequence). This CDR3 spans 16 amino acids. The CDR3 spells CASTKIGTKGPDTQYF. The CDR3 DNA reads TGTGCCAGCACCAAAATTGGGACAAAAGGTCCAGATACGCAGTATTTT.

J is TRBJ2-2 and V is TRBV13; 7 bases match TRBD1. The CDR3 covers 15 residues. V dropped 3 bases and J dropped 6; count of bases not matched to a gene: 7. Germline V gene data show CDR1 as PRHDT and CDR2 as FYEKMQ (reference sequence). CDR3 residues: CASSLGHRGPGELFF. CDR3 bases: TGTGCCAGCAGCTTGGGTCACAGGGGACCCGGGGAGCTGTTTTTT.

The genes are TRBV5-4 and TRBJ2-7; D perhaps matches TRBD2 (5 bases). The CDR3 is 12 amino acids. Germline V gene lookup returns CDR1 SGHNT and CDR2 YYREEE (reference sequence). Trimming removed 5 bases from V and 7 bases from J, with 13 bases in between. In DNA form, the CDR3 reads TGTGCCAGCAGTTTGACCCCGGGGGAGCAGTACTTC. It yields the protein CASSLTPGEQYF. The whole variable domain, remainder taken from reference TRBV5-4 and TRBJ2-7, is ETGVTQSPTHLIKTRGQQVTLRCSSQSGHNTVSWYQQALGQGPQFIFQYYREEENGRGNFPPRFSGLQFPNYSSELNVNALELDDSALYLCASSLTPGEQYFGPGTRLTVT.

The chain joins TRBV7-2 to TRBJ1-2, with D hard to call. With 1 base removed from V and 8 bases from J, the gap between germline ends came to 14 bases. CDR1 is SGHTA, CDR2 FQGNSA, per germline. This CDR3 region has 14 residues. Written as DNA, the CDR3 is TGTGCCAGCAGCTTAGGTAACCTTAACGGAGGCTACACCTTC. It translates to CASSLGNLNGGYTF.

This chain links TRBV7-8 with TRBJ2-1, with 13 positions matching TRBD2. V lost 1 base, J lost 10 bases, and 4 bases stayed unmatched. Germline CDR1 SGHVS, CDR2 FQNEAQ. This CDR3 has 15 residues. The CDR3 DNA sequence: TGTGCCAGCAGCTTAGGGACTAGCGGGAGTCGCGAGCAGTTCTTC. Its protein product is CASSLGTSGSREQFF.

This clone appeared once. The rearrangement joins TRBV6-4 to TRBJ1-6; D may be TRBD1 (5 bases). Germline CDR1 is MRHNA and CDR2 is SNTAGT. Trimming removed 0 bases from V and 6 bases from J, with 9 bases in between. CDR3 length: 15 residues. CDR3 coding DNA: TGTGCCAGCAGTGACTCAGGGGCACCTAATTCACCCCTCCACTTT. Amino acids: CASSDSGAPNSPLHF.

The chain carries TRBV5-1 and TRBJ1-1, with 9 bases matching TRBD1. J gave up 7 bases and V 3 bases, and 10 bases lay outside the gene matches. CDR1 SGHRS and CDR2 YFSETQ come from the germline V gene. The CDR3 sequence is 15 residues long. The CDR3 DNA sequence: TGCGCCAGCAGCTGGGGGGACAGGGAGACATTTGAAGCTTTCTTT. This translates into CASSWGDRETFEAFF.

The rearrangement uses TRBV5-4 and TRBJ1-3; tentatively, D is TRBD1 (6 bases). Germline values: CDR1 SGHNT, CDR2 YYREEE (reference sequence). Trimming shortened V by 0 bases and J by 0 bases, and 10 bases separated the two germline ends. This CDR3 spans 16 amino acids. The CDR3 here is CASSLGGRSSGNTIYF. The CDR3 coding sequence is TGTGCCAGCAGCTTGGGGGGGCGTAGCTCTGGAAACACCATATATTTT.